Shown below are 23 T cell receptor beta chains from a single sample sequenced in a study of low-dose radiotherapy and immunotherapy resistance in tumors. Alpha- and beta-chain coverage of first-strand cDNA came from TRAV- and TRBV-specific primers. TCRs underwent 20 PCR cycles of amplification with a constant-region primer and V-primer adapter. From the reads, TCRdb called clonotypes with MiXCR, one entry per CDR3 protein. The sample carries some 57,000 distinct CDR3 sequences, about 23% recorded once. The time point was: after trial treatment. Treatment noted: LDRT plus nivolumab, ipilimumab, low-dose cyclophosphamide and aspirin (RACIN trial). The sequences come from PBMCs, collected after low-dose radiotherapy plus immunotherapy. These receptors all come from a male donor with prostate cancer.

In its sample, this clonotype was seen many times. The genes are TRBV19 and TRBJ2-3, with D perhaps TRBD2 (5 bases). V was clipped by 7 bases and J by 5 bases, with 10 bases between them. This CDR3 is built from 12 residues. CDR1 is LNHDA, CDR2 SQIVND, per germline (reference sequence). CDR3 sequence: CASTTEGDTQYF. The CDR3 nucleotides read TGTGCCAGTACCACTGAGGGAGATACGCAGTATTTT.

The CDR3 coding sequence is TGTGCCAGTAGTGAGCCCCTTTTGGATTCACCCCTCCACTTT. Its protein is CASSEPLLDSPLHF. The chain carries TRBV19 and TRBJ1-6, with D uncertain. This CDR3 is built from 14 residues. In germline, CDR1 is LNHDA, CDR2 SQIVND (reference sequence). The V and J ends lost 5 bases and 8 bases respectively, with 13 bases between them.

This clonotype was recorded only once. The CDR3 nucleotides read TGTGCCAGCAGGGGAGTTGCGGATACGCAGTATTTT. Amino acids: CASRGVADTQYF. The V call is TRBV2, the J call TRBJ2-3; TRBD2 might be the D (5 bases). Germline V gives CDR1 SNHLY, CDR2 FYNNEI. This CDR3 contains 12 residues. Between the trimmed V and J ends, which lost 6 bases and 6 bases, there was a span of 10 bases. The whole variable domain, remainder taken from reference TRBV2 and TRBJ2-3, is EPEVTQTPSHQVTQMGQEVILRCVPISNHLYFYWYRQILGQKVEFLVSFYNNEISEKSEIFDDQFSVERPDGSNFTLKIRSTKLEDSAMYFCASRGVADTQYFGPGTRLTVL.

This clonotype was recorded at least ten times. The rearrangement joins TRBV4-1 to TRBJ2-5; TRBD2 matches 14 bases. CDR3 size: 17 residues. V lost 2 bases to trimming and J lost 3 bases; unmatched junction nucleotides: 5. From germline, CDR1 is MGHRA and CDR2 YSYEKL. The CDR3 region has the DNA TGCGCCAGCAGCCAACCGCCGGGACTAGCGGGAGAAGAGACCCAGTACTTC. Its protein product is CASSQPPGLAGEETQYF.

With respect to this clonotype: With only one base between it and a far larger clone, this is likely a read error. The chain is built from TRBV5-1 and TRBJ2-5; D may be TRBD2 (5 bases). The J call is in doubt because the DNA end fits TRBJ2-1 better. Germline CDR1 SGHRS, CDR2 YFSETQ. The CDR3 runs to 14 residues. CDR3 in DNA: TGCGTCAGCAGCTTGTCTAGCATCTACAATGAGCAGTTCTTC. Translated, it gives CVSSLSSIYNEQFF.

This clonotype was seen many times. The rearrangement uses TRBV28 and TRBJ1-5; no reliable D call. Between the trimmed V and J ends, which lost 3 bases and 0 bases, there was a span of 12 bases. Germline V gives CDR1 MDHEN, CDR2 SYDVKM. There are 16 residues in the CDR3. This chain's CDR3 is CASSFFKGYSNQPQHF. The DNA for the CDR3 is TGTGCCAGCAGTTTCTTTAAGGGATATAGCAATCAGCCCCAGCATTTT.

This clonotype has only one observation. One base separates it from a far larger clone, so it is likely a read error. The chain recombines TRBV5-3 with TRBJ1-1; no clear D. TRBV5-3 is marked as an open reading frame, function uncertain. The V gene lost 8 bases and the J gene lost 5 bases, with 19 bases spanning the gap. The CDR3 sequence is 14 residues long. CDR3 loop: CASGKPAGGTEAFF. The DNA for the CDR3 is TGTGCCAGCGGCAAGCCGGCGGGCGGTACTGAAGCTTTCTTT.

This clonotype appeared many times. The genes are TRBV6-1 and TRBJ2-7, with 12 bases identical to TRBD2. This CDR3 has 18 amino acids. With 5 bases clipped from V and 4 bases from J, the junction kept 15 bases outside the gene matches. Germline V gene sequence: CDR1 MNHNS, CDR2 SASEGT. CDR3 nucleotides: TGTGCCAGCAGTACTCTACATCGGACTAGCGGGAAATCTTACGAGCAGTACTTC. Its protein product is CASSTLHRTSGKSYEQYF.

In its sample, this clonotype was seen many times. This sequence joins TRBV19 and TRBJ2-1; the match to TRBD2 covers 11 bases. The CDR3 runs to 16 residues. The germline V gene encodes CDR1 LNHDA and CDR2 SQIVND (reference sequence). V was clipped by 11 bases and J by 4 bases; unmatched bases: 13. CDR3 bases: TGTGCCTCGAGACCGGCTAGCGGGAGGTGGTACAATGAGCAGTTCTTC. Translating gives CASRPASGRWYNEQFF.

The chain combines TRBV5-1 with TRBJ1-5; D perhaps matches TRBD1 (5 bases). From germline, CDR1 is SGHRS and CDR2 YFSETQ. CDR3 length: 16 residues. V shed 3 bases and J shed 3 bases, with 16 bases lying between them. CDR3 sequence: CASSSGGGAPNQPQHF. The CDR3 nucleotides read TGCGCCAGCAGCTCGGGTGGCGGGGCCCCCAATCAGCCCCAGCATTTT.

This clonotype was detected ten times or more. V usage is TRBV18 and J usage is TRBJ2-5; tentatively, D is TRBD1 or TRBD2 (5 bases each). The CDR3 extends over 16 amino acids. Trimming stripped 4 bases from V and 2 bases from J, with 17 bases between. The germline V gene encodes CDR1 KGHSH and CDR2 LQKENI. The CDR3 DNA reads TGTGCCAGCTCACGGGAGTATGGACACAGACAAGAGACCCAGTACTTC. Amino acid sequence: CASSREYGHRQETQYF.

At least ten counts were recorded for this clonotype. The chain links TRBV5-6 to TRBJ1-4, with D possibly being TRBD1 (6 bases). The CDR3 has 19 residues. The germline CDR1 and CDR2 sequences are SGHDT and YYEEEE. V dropped 0 bases and J dropped 0 bases, with 18 bases sitting between them. CDR3 protein: CASSLVQGKSRATNEKLFF. The CDR3 nucleotides read TGTGCCAGCAGCTTGGTTCAGGGGAAGTCCCGTGCAACTAATGAAAAACTGTTTTTT. Using reference TRBV5-6 and TRBJ1-4 for the parts outside the CDR3, the full variable domain is DAGVTQSPTHLIKTRGQQVTLRCSPKSGHDTVSWYQQALGQGPQFIFQYYEEEERQRGNFPDRFSGHQFPNYSSELNVNALLLGDSALYLCASSLVQGKSRATNEKLFFGSGTQLSVL.

The chain carries TRBV28 and TRBJ1-1; TRBD1 matches at 7 bases. In germline, CDR1 is MDHEN, CDR2 SYDVKM. The CDR3 is 15 amino acids. The V and J ends lost 6 bases and 0 bases, in that order; junction bases with no gene match: 7. CDR3 sequence reads: CASRRTTGMNTEAFF. Here the CDR3 DNA reads TGTGCCAGCAGGCGCACGACAGGGATGAACACTGAAGCTTTCTTT.

This clonotype was counted ten times or more. V gene TRBV6-5 combines with J gene TRBJ2-7; D perhaps matches TRBD1 (5 bases). Germline-derived CDR1 and CDR2 are MNHEY and SVGAGI. Trimming cost V 6 bases and J 4 bases, with 7 bases left between them. The CDR3 runs 11 residues. CDR3 residues: CASSTGYEQYF. The CDR3 nucleotides are TGTGCCAGCAGCACAGGATACGAGCAGTACTTC.

The sample holds one count of this clonotype. A far larger clone is a single base away, which makes a read error likely. CDR3 residues: CVSSGDGNRLYNEQFF. In nucleotides, the CDR3 is TGTGTCAGCAGTGGAGACGGAAACCGACTCTACAATGAGCAGTTCTTC. The rearrangement links TRBV13 to TRBJ2-1; no clear D gene. The CDR3 sequence is 16 residues long. Germline V CDR1 and CDR2: PRHDT, FYEKMQ (reference sequence). Supplemented by reference TRBV13 and TRBJ2-1, the full variable domain reads AAGVIQSPRHLIKEKRETATLKCYPIPRHDTVYWYQQGPGQDPQFLISFYEKMQSDKGSIPDRFSAQQFSDYHSELNMSSLELGDSALYFCVSSGDGNRLYNEQFFGPGTRLTVL.

The rearrangement links TRBV12-3 or TRBV12-4 to TRBJ2-1, with 8 bases that match TRBD2. This CDR3 comprises 16 residues. J was trimmed by 0 bases and V by 2 bases; bases with no gene match: 3. Here the CDR3 reads CASSLRSGASYNEQFF. The CDR3 DNA sequence: TGTGCCAGCAGTTTACGTAGCGGGGCCTCCTACAATGAGCAGTTCTTC.

This chain uses TRBV20-1 with TRBJ2-5, with D tentatively TRBD1 (6 bases). CDR3 length: 13 amino acids. CDR1 and CDR2 (germline): DFQATT, SNEGSKA (reference sequence). The germline V and J ends were trimmed by 3 bases and 9 bases, with 17 bases remaining between them. For the CDR3, the DNA is TGCAGTGCTAGCACAGGGTTCTCCATGGCCCAGTACTTC. Its protein product is CSASTGFSMAQYF.

In this sample, this clonotype turned up once. The chain links TRBV19 to TRBJ2-7, with 9 bases fitting TRBD1. Germline V gene data show CDR1 as LNHDA and CDR2 as SQIVND (reference sequence). This CDR3 region has 14 residues. The V gene end was trimmed by 7 bases and the J gene end by 6 bases; junction bases not matched to a gene: 10. CDR3 in amino acids: CASKQDRGSGEQYF. CDR3 DNA sequence: TGTGCCAGTAAACAGGACAGGGGCTCGGGCGAGCAGTACTTC.

This clonotype appeared once. It is likely a read error: a sequence one base away is far more abundant. V gene TRBV5-3 combines with J gene TRBJ2-3; 7 positions agree with TRBD2. TRBV5-3 is noted as an ORF with a role that remains uncertain. J gave up 2 bases and V 8 bases, and 11 bases lay outside the gene matches. The CDR3 consists of 15 residues. CDR3 DNA sequence: TGTGCCAGCAAGTATTCCGCGGGGGTCACAGATACGCAGTATTTT. It yields the protein CASKYSAGVTDTQYF.

A remark on this clonotype: This may be a read error, as it is one base from a much larger clone. The chain couples TRBV20-1 to TRBJ1-5; no clear D. This CDR3 spans 17 amino acids. V was shortened by 4 bases and J by 0 bases, with 19 bases between the two germline ends. Germline values: CDR1 DFQATT, CDR2 SNEGSKA (reference sequence). The CDR3 DNA reads TGCAGTGCTAAAGTGGGGAAGCGAGGGAATAGCAATCAGCCCCAGCATTTT. Translated, it gives CSAKVGKRGNSNQPQHF.

This clonotype appeared many times. The chain couples TRBV5-1 to TRBJ1-2; 8 nucleotides line up with TRBD1. V dropped 5 bases and J dropped 8; count of bases not matched to a gene: 5. This CDR3 region has 12 residues. The germline V gene has CDR1 SGHRS and CDR2 YFSETQ. CDR3 region: CASRDPGGGYTF. The CDR3 DNA reads as TGCGCCAGCAGGGACCCAGGGGGCGGCTACACCTTC.

This clonotype occurred once. With only one base between it and a far larger clone, this is likely a read error. The chain couples TRBV13 to TRBJ2-5, with a weak D call TRBD1 (6 bases). Looked up from germline, CDR1 is PRHDT and CDR2 is FYEKMQ (reference sequence). The CDR3 totals 17 residues. The CDR3 sequence: CATSRQAVGPPKETQYF. In DNA, the CDR3 is TGTGCCACCAGCAGACAGGCAGTCGGACCGCCCAAGGAGACCCAGTACTTC. The whole variable domain, filled in from reference TRBV13 and TRBJ2-5, reads AAGVIQSPRHLIKEKRETATLKCYPIPRHDTVYWYQQGPGQDPQFLISFYEKMQSDKGSIPDRFSAQQFSDYHSELNMSSLELGDSALYFCATSRQAVGPPKETQYFGPGTRLLVL.

The chain employs TRBV5-1 and TRBJ2-5; TRBD2 agrees at 7 bases. This CDR3 is built from 15 residues. Looked up from germline, CDR1 is SGHRS and CDR2 is YFSETQ. V lost 0 bases and J lost 1; bases outside the gene matches: 3. CDR3 bases: TGCGCCAGCAGCTTGGCCCCTAGCGGCCAAGAGACCCAGTACTTC. Protein: CASSLAPSGQETQYF.